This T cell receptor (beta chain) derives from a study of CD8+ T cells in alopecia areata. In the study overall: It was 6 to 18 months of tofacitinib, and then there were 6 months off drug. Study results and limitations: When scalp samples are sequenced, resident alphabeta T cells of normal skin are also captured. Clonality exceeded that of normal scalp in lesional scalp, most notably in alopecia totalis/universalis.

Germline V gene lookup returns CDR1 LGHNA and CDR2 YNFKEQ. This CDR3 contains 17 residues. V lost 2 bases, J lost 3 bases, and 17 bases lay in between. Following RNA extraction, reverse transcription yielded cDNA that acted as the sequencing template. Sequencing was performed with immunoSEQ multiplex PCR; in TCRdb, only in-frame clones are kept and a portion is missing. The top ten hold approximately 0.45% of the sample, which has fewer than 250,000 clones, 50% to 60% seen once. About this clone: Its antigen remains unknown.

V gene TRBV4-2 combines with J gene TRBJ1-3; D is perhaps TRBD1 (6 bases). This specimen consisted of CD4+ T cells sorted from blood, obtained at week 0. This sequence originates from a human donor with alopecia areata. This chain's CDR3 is CASSQNPYRDNGNTIYF. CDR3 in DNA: TGTGCCAGCAGCCAAAATCCGTACCGGGACAATGGAAACACCATATATTTT.